This T cell receptor beta chain was profiled in a study of T cell responses to AZD1222 COVID-19 vaccine. Study-level results: Repertoire collection took place solely once the T cell response had peaked. Donors, mostly white British, included more females; clonal diversity was possibly underestimated. CD4 TCRs covered the whole spike, strongest at regions 160-218 and 743-854.

This CDR3 is 16 amino acids long. J was trimmed by 6 bases and V by 1 base; bases with no gene match: 11. Looked up from germline, CDR1 is SEHNR and CDR2 is FQNEAQ (reference sequence). Data came from immunoSEQ multiplex PCR; TCRdb stores just in-frame clones and leaves some out. The table shows under 150,000 clones, with around nine tenths occurring only once. Comments on this clone: The antigen is undetermined.

The receptor was derived from an adult in good health. J is TRBJ1-1 and V is TRBV7-9, with 7 bases aligning to TRBD1. The sequencing here drew on peripheral blood, taken on day 0 of AZD1222 vaccination. The CDR3 coding sequence is TGTGCCAGCAGCTTAGATAACGGACAGGATTTATCTGAAGCTTTCTTT. Amino acids: CASSLDNGQDLSEAFF.